These T cell receptor beta chains were read from a single sample in a study of blood T cell repertoires in COVID-19. TCRdb's table, derived via immunoSEQ multiplex PCR, lists solely in-frame clones and lacks some. The profile shows around 320,000 clones, approximately 89% of them singletons. The specimen was peripheral blood. These receptors all come from a woman aged 30 to 39 with COVID-19, enrolled during active disease. Both conserved end residues are part of each CDR3. A D gene is named only where the DNA matches it firmly. Clone size is given for some rows only: seen once, a few or many times, or a class if the clone is expanded.

TRBV9	TRBJ1-5	NA	NA	CASSLRGNQPQHF	TGTGCCAGCAGCCTACGTGGCAATCAGCCCCAGCATTTT
TRBV13	TRBJ2-2	once	NA	CASSTKHRDRNTGELFF	TGTGCCAGCAGCACCAAACACAGAGATAGGAACACCGGGGAGCTGTTTTTT
TRBV13	TRBJ2-1	NA	TRBD2	CASSYGGSWGNEQFF	TGTGCCAGCAGCTACGGGGGGTCCTGGGGCAATGAGCAGTTCTTC
TRBV10-1	TRBJ2-3	NA	NA	CASSESIGGNTDTQYF	TGCGCCAGCAGTGAGTCGATCGGGGGTAACACAGATACGCAGTATTTT
TRBV7-8	TRBJ1-5	NA	NA	CASSPTRRSNQPQHF	TGTGCCAGCAGCCCAACGAGGCGGAGCAATCAGCCCCAGCATTTT
TRBV13	TRBJ1-1	NA	NA	CASSSGLMNTEAFF	TGTGCCAGCAGCTCGGGACTCATGAACACTGAAGCTTTCTTT
TRBV6-6	TRBJ2-7	NA	NA	CASSYSYTSYEQYF	TGTGCCAGCAGTTACTCGTACACCTCCTACGAGCAGTACTTC
TRBV18	TRBJ2-5	NA	NA	CASSPPVFRGTFQETQYF	TGTGCCAGCTCACCACCGGTGTTTAGGGGGACGTTTCAAGAGACCCAGTACTTC
TRBV2	TRBJ2-7	NA	NA	CASSETAYEQYF	TGTGCCAGCAGTGAGACAGCCTACGAGCAGTACTTC
TRBV19	TRBJ1-2	NA	NA	CASAVGFRRGYGYTF	TGTGCCAGCGCAGTGGGGTTTAGGAGAGGGTATGGCTACACCTTC
TRBV6-5	TRBJ2-7	once	TRBD2	CASSERGPGTDEQYF	TGTGCCAGCTCCGAGCGGGGGCCGGGGACGGACGAGCAGTACTTC
TRBV5-8	TRBJ1-3	NA	NA	CASSLRASGRGNTIYF	TGTGCCAGCAGCTTGCGAGCCAGCGGGCGGGGAAACACCATATATTTT
TRBV29-1	TRBJ2-7	NA	TRBD1	CSVILIGTGNHEQYF	TGCAGCGTTATTTTAATCGGGACAGGGAACCACGAGCAGTACTTC
TRBV15	TRBJ2-1	NA	TRBD2	CATSRAAGGPYNEQFF	TGTGCCACCAGCAGAGCAGCGGGGGGGCCCTACAATGAGCAGTTCTTC
TRBV6-5	TRBJ2-7	NA	NA	CASSYSTQPYEQYF	TGTGCCAGCAGTTACTCGACACAACCCTACGAGCAGTACTTC
TRBV19	TRBJ1-5	NA	TRBD1	CASSASRDRGLGGNQPQHF	TGTGCCAGTAGTGCCAGCCGGGACAGGGGGCTGGGGGGCAATCAGCCCCAGCATTTT
TRBV29-1	TRBJ2-1	NA	NA	CSIAGLSKEEQFF	TGCAGCATCGCAGGACTAAGTAAGGAAGAGCAGTTCTTC
TRBV18	TRBJ1-1	NA	NA	CASSPAGLNTEAFF	TGTGCCAGCTCACCAGCGGGACTGAACACTGAAGCTTTCTTT
TRBV7-7	TRBJ2-5	NA	NA	CASSLGWGELQETQYF	TGTGCCAGCAGCTTAGGATGGGGGGAACTCCAAGAGACCCAGTACTTC
TRBV28	TRBJ2-7	NA	TRBD1	CASGTGGPYEQYF	TGTGCCAGCGGGACAGGGGGCCCCTACGAGCAGTACTTC
TRBV11-3	TRBJ1-1	NA	TRBD1	CASSSRAGGRLWVQNTEAFF	TGTGCCAGCAGCTCTCGGGCAGGGGGCCGCTTATGGGTACAAAACACTGAAGCTTTCTTT
TRBV5-1	TRBJ1-2	NA	TRBD1	CASSLEGGSGYTF	TGCGCCAGCAGCTTGGAAGGGGGCAGTGGCTACACCTTC
TRBV19	TRBJ1-5	NA	NA	CASSIGLSQPQHF	TGTGCCAGTAGTATCGGGTTAAGTCAGCCCCAGCATTTT
TRBV5-1	TRBJ1-2	NA	TRBD1	CASSLQGQGNYGYTF	TGCGCCAGCAGCTTACAGGGACAGGGAAACTATGGCTACACCTTC
TRBV13	TRBJ2-3	NA	TRBD2	CASSLAPVAGGTDTQYF	TGTGCCAGCAGCTTAGCGCCCGTGGCGGGGGGCACAGATACGCAGTATTTT